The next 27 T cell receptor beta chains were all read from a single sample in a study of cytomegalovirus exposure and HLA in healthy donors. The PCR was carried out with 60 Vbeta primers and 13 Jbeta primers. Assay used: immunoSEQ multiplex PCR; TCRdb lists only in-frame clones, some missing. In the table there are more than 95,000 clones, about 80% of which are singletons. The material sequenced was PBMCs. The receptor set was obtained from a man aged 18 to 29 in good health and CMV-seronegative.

In nucleotides, the CDR3 is TGTGCCAGCAGTTGGACAACAGGGCTGAACACCGGGGAGCTGTTTTTT. The encoded protein is CASSWTTGLNTGELFF. This sequence joins TRBV6-6 and TRBJ2-2, with a weak D call TRBD1 (6 bases). Germline V gives CDR1 MNHNY, CDR2 SVGAGI (reference sequence). V was cut by 4 bases and J by 1 base, with 13 bases left in between. This CDR3 is 16 amino acids long.

The CDR3 here is CASSSTGGPYNSPLHF. The CDR3 nucleotides read TGTGCCAGCAGCTCGACAGGGGGCCCCTATAATTCACCCCTCCACTTT. The chain links TRBV7-9 to TRBJ1-6; 10 nucleotides agree with TRBD1. Looked up from germline, CDR1 is SEHNR and CDR2 is FQNEAQ (reference sequence). V dropped 4 bases and J dropped 2; count of bases not matched to a gene: 2. The CDR3 extends over 16 amino acids.

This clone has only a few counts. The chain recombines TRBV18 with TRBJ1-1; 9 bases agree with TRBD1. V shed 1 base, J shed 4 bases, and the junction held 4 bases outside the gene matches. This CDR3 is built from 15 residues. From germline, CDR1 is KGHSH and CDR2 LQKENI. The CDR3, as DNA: TGTGCCAGCTCACCACAGGGACAGGGAGGCACTGAAGCTTTCTTT. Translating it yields CASSPQGQGGTEAFF.

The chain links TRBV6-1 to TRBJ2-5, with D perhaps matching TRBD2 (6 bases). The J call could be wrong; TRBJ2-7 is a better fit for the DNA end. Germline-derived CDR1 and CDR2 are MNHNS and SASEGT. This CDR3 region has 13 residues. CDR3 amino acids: CASSRMAGYEQYF. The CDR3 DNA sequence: TGTGCCAGCAGCCGAATGGCGGGATACGAGCAGTACTTC.

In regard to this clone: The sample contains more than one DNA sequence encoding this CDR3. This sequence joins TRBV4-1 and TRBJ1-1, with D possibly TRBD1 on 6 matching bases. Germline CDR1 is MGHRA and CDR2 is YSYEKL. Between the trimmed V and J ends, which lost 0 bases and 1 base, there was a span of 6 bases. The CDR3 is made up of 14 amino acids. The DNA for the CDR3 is TGCGCCAGCAGCCAAGAAGGGGGGAACACTGAAGCTTTCTTT. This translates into CASSQEGGNTEAFF.

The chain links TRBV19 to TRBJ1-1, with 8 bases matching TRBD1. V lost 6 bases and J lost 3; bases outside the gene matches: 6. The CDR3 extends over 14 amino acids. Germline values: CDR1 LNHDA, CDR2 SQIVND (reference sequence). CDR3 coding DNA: TGTGCCAGTAGGATCGGGACAGGCGACACTGAAGCTTTCTTT. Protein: CASRIGTGDTEAFF.

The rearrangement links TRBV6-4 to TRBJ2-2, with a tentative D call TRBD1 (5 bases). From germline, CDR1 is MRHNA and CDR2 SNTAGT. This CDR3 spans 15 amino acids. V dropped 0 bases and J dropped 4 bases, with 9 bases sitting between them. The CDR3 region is CASSDSSDSTGELFF. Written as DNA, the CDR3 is TGTGCCAGCAGTGACTCGTCTGACAGCACCGGGGAGCTGTTTTTT.

The CDR3 DNA sequence: TGTGCCAGTATGCGGAGGCTGGATGAAAAACTGTTTTTT. It codes for CASMRRLDEKLFF. The chain uses TRBV19 and TRBJ1-4; no clear D. V was cut by 7 bases and J by 6 bases, with 12 bases left in between. This CDR3 spans 13 amino acids. From germline, CDR1 is LNHDA and CDR2 SQIVND (reference sequence).

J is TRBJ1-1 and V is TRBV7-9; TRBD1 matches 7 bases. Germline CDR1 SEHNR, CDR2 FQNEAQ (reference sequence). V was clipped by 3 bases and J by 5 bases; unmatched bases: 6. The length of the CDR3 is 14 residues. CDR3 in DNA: TGTGCCAGCAGCTTTGCAGGGGGATCGACTGAAGCTTTCTTT. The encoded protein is CASSFAGGSTEAFF.

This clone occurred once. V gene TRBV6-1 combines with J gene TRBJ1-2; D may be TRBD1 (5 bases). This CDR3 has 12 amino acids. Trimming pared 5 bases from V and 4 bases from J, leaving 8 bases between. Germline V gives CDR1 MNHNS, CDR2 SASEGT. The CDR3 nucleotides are TGTGCCAGCAGTCGACAGAGCTATGGCTACACCTTC. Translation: CASSRQSYGYTF.

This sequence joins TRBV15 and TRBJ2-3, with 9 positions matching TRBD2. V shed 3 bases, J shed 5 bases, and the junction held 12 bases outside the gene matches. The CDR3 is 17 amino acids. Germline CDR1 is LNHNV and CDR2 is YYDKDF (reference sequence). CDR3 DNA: TGTGCCACCAGCAGGCGGACCGGGACTAGCTGGGGAGATACGCAGTATTTT. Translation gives CATSRRTGTSWGDTQYF.

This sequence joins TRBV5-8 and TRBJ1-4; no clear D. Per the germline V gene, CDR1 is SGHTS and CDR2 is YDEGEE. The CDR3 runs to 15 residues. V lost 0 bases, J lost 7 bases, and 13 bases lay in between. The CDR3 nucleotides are TGTGCCAGCAGCTTGGTCCCGGTAGGAGGTGAAAAACTGTTTTTT. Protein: CASSLVPVGGEKLFF.

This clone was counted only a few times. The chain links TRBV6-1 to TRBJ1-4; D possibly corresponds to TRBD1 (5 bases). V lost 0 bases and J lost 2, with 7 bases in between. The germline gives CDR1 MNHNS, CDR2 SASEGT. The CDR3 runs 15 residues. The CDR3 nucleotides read TGTGCCAGCAGTGAAGCTGGGGGGACTAATGAAAAACTGTTTTTT. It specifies CASSEAGGTNEKLFF.

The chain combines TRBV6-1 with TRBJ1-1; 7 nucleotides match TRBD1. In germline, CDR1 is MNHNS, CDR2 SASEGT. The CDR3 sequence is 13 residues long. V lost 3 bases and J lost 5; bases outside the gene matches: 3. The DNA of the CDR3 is TGTGCCAGCAGTGAGCGACAGGGAACTGAAGCTTTCTTT. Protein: CASSERQGTEAFF.

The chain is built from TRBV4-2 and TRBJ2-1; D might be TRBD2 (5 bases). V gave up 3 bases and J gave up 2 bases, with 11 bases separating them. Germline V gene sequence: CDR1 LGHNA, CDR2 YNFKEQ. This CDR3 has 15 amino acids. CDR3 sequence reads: CASSHSTTTYNEQFF. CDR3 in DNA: TGTGCCAGCAGCCACTCGACTACAACCTACAATGAGCAGTTCTTC.

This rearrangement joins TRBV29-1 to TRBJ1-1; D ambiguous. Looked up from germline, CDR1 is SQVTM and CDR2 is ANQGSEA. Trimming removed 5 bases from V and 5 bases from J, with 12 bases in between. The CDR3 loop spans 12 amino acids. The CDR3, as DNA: TGCAGCGTTCGAGATTTTCGGACTGAAGCTTTCTTT. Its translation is CSVRDFRTEAFF. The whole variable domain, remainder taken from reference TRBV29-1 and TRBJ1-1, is SAVISQKPSRDICQRGTSLTIQCQVDSQVTMMFWYRQQPGQSLTLIATANQGSEATYESGFVIDKFPISRPNLTFSTLTVSNMSPEDSSIYLCSVRDFRTEAFFGQGTRLTVV.

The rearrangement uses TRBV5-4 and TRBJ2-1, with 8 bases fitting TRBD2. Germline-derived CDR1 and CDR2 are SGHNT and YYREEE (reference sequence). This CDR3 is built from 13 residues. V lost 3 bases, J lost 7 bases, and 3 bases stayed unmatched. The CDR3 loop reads CASSSTGGNEQFF. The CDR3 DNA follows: TGTGCCAGCAGCTCGACGGGGGGGAATGAGCAGTTCTTC.

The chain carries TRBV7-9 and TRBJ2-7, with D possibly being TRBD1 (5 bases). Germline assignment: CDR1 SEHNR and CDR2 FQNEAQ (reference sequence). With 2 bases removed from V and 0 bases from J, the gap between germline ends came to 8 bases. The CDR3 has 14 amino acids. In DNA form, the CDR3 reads TGTGCCAGCAGCTTAAGGACACCCTCCTACGAGCAGTACTTC. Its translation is CASSLRTPSYEQYF.

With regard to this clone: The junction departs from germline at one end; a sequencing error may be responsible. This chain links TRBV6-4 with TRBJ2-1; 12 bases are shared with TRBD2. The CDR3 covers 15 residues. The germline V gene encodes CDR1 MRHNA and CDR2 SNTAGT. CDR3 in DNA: TGTACCAGCAGTGACTCTACTAGCGGGGGGTATGAGCAGTTCTTC. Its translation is CTSSDSTSGGYEQFF.

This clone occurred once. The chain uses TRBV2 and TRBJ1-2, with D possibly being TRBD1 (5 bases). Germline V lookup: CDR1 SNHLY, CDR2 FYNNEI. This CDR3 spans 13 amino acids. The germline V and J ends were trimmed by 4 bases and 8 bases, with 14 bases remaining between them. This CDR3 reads CASSGPGVEGYTF. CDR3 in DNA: TGTGCCAGCAGTGGACCGGGGGTAGAGGGCTACACCTTC.

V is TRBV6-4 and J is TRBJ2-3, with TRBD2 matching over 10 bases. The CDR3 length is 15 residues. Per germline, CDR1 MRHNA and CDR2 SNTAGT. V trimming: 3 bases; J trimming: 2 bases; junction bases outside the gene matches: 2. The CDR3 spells CASSEGLADTDTQYF. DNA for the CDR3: TGTGCCAGCAGTGAAGGACTAGCGGACACAGATACGCAGTATTTT.

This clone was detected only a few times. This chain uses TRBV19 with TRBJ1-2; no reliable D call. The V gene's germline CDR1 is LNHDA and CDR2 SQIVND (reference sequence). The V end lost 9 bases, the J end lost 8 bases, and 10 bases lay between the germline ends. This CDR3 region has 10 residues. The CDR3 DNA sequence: TGTGCCAGCAGCGGAGCGGGCTACACCTTC. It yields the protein CASSGAGYTF. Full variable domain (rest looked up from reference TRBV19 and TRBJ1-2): DGGITQSPKYLFRKEGQNVTLSCEQNLNHDAMYWYRQDPGQGLRLIYYSQIVNDFQKGDIAEGYSVSREKKESFPLTVTSAQKNPTAFYLCASSGAGYTFGSGTRLTVV.

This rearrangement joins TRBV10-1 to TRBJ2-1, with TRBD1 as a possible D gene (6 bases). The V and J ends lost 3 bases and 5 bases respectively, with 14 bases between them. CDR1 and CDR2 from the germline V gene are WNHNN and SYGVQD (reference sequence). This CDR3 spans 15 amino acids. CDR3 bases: TGCGCCAGCAGTGACTATCGAGGGGGAAACAATGAGCAGTTCTTC. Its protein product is CASSDYRGGNNEQFF.

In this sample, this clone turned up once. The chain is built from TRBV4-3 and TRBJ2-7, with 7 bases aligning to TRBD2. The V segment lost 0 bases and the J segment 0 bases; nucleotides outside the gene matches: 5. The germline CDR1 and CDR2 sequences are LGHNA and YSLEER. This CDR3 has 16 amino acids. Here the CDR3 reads CASSQDGEGHSYEQYF. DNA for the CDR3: TGCGCCAGCAGCCAAGATGGGGAGGGGCACTCCTACGAGCAGTACTTC.

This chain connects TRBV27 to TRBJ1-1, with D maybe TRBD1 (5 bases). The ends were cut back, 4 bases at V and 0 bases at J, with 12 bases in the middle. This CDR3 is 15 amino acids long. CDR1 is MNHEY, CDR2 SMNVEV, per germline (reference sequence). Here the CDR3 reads CASSYQGLMNTEAFF. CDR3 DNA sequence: TGTGCCAGCAGTTACCAGGGACTCATGAACACTGAAGCTTTCTTT.

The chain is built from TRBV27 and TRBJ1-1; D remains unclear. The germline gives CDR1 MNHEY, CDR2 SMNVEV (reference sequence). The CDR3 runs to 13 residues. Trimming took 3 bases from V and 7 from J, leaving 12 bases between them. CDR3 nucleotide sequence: TGTGCCAGCAGTTTTTCCCGAGGCAATGAAGCTTTCTTT. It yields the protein CASSFSRGNEAFF.

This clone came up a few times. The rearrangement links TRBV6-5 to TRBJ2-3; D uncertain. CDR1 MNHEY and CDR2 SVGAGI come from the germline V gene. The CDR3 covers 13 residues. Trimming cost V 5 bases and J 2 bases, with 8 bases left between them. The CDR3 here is CASSTITTDTQYF. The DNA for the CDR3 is TGTGCCAGCAGTACAATTACCACAGATACGCAGTATTTT.